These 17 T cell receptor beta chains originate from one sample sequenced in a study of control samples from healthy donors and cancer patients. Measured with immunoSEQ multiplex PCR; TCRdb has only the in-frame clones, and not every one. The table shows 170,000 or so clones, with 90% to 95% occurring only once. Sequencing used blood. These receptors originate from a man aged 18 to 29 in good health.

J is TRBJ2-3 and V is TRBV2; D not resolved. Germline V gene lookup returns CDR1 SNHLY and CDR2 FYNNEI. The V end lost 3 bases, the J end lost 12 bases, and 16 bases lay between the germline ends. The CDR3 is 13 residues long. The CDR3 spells CASSEAVVSPQYF. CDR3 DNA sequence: TGTGCCAGCAGTGAGGCCGTTGTGAGCCCCCAGTATTTT.

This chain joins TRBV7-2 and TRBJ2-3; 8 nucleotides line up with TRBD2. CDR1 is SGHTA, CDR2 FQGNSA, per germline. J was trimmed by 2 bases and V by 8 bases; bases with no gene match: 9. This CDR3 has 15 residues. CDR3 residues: CASGGRGGDTDTQYF. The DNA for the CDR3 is TGTGCCAGCGGGGGACGGGGGGGCGACACAGATACGCAGTATTTT.

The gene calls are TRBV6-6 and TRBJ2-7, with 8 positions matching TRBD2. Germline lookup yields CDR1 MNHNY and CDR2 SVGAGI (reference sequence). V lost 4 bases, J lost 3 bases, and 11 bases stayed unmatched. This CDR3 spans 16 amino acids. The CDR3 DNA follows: TGTGCCAGCAGTTTCGAGCGGGGGCGACCTCTCTACGAGCAGTACTTC. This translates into CASSFERGRPLYEQYF.

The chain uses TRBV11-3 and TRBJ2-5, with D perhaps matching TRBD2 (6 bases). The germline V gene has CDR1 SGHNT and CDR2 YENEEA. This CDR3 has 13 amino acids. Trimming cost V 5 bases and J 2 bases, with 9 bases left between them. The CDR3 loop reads CASSPRGQETQYF. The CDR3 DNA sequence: TGTGCCAGCAGCCCCCGGGGGCAAGAGACCCAGTACTTC.

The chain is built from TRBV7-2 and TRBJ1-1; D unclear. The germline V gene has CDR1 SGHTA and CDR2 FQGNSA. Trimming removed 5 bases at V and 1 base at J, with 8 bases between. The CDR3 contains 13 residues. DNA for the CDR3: TGTGCCAGCAGCCAATGGGGGAACACTGAAGCTTTCTTT. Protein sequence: CASSQWGNTEAFF.

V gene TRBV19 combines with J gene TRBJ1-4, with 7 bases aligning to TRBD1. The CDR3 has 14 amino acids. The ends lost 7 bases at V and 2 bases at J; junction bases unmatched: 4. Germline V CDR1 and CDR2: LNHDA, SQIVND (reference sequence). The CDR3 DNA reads TGTGCCAGTAAACCGGGACAGACTAATGAAAAACTGTTTTTT. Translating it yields CASKPGQTNEKLFF.

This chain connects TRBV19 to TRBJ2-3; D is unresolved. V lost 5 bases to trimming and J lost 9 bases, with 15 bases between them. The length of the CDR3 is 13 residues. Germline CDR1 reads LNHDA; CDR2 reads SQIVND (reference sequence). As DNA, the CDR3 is TGTGCCAGTAGTCCAGGCACAGACGGAACGCAGTATTTT. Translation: CASSPGTDGTQYF.

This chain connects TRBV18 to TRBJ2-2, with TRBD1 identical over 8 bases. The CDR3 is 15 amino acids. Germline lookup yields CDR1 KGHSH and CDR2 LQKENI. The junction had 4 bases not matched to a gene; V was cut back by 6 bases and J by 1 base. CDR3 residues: CASSQGTGNTGELFF. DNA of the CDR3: TGTGCCAGCTCGCAGGGGACAGGGAACACCGGGGAGCTGTTTTTT.

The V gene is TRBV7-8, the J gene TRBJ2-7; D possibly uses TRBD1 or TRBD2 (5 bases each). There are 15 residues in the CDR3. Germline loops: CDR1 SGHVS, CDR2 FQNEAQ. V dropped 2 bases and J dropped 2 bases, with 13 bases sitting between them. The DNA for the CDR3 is TGTGCCAGCAGCTTAAAATGGGACGCAGCCTACGAGCAGTACTTC. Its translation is CASSLKWDAAYEQYF.

The CDR3 loop is CASSEGRKTEAFF. DNA for the CDR3: TGCGCCAGCAGTGAGGGCAGGAAGACTGAAGCTTTCTTT. The genes are TRBV10-1 and TRBJ1-1, with unresolved D. V lost 2 bases and J 5 bases, leaving 9 bases between the germline ends. This CDR3 region has 13 residues. The germline gives CDR1 WNHNN, CDR2 SYGVQD (reference sequence).

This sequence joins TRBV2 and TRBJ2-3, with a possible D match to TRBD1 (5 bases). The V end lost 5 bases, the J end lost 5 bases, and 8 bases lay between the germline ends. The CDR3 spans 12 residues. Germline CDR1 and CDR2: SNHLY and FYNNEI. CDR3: CASSIREDTQYF. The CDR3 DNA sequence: TGTGCCAGCAGTATCAGGGAAGATACGCAGTATTTT. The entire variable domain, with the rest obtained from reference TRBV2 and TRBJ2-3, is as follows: EPEVTQTPSHQVTQMGQEVILRCVPISNHLYFYWYRQILGQKVEFLVSFYNNEISEKSEIFDDQFSVERPDGSNFTLKIRSTKLEDSAMYFCASSIREDTQYFGPGTRLTVL.

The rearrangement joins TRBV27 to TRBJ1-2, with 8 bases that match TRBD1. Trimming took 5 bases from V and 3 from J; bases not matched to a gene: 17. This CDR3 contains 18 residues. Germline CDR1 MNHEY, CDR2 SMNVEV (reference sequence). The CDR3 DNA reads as TGTGCCAGCAGTACTTATCCCGGGACAGGCTTCGTGGACTATGGCTACACCTTC. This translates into CASSTYPGTGFVDYGYTF.

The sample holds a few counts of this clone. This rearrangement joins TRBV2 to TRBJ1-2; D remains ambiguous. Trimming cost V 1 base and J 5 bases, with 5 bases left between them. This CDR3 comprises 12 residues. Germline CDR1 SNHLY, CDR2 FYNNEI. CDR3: CASSEEGYGYTF. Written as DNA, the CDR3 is TGTGCCAGCAGTGAAGAAGGTTATGGCTACACCTTC.

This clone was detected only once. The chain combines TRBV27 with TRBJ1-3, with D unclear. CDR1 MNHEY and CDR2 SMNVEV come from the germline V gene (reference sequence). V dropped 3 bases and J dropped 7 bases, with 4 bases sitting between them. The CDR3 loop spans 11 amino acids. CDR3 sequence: CASSFGNTIYF. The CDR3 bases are TGTGCCAGCAGTTTCGGGAACACCATATATTTT.

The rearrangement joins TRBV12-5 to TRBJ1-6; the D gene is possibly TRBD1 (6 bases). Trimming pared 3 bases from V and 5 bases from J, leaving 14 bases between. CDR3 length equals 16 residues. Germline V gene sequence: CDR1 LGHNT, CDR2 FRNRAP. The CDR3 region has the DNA TGTGCTAGTGGTTTTGCAGGGGATGTTAATAATTCACCCCTCCACTTT. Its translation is CASGFAGDVNNSPLHF.

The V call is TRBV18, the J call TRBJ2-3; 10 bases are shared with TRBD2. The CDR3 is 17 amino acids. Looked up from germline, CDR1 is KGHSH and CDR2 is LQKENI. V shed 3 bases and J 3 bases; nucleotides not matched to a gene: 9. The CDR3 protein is CASSPFSASGGTDTQYF. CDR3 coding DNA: TGTGCCAGCTCACCCTTTTCCGCTAGCGGGGGTACAGATACGCAGTATTTT.

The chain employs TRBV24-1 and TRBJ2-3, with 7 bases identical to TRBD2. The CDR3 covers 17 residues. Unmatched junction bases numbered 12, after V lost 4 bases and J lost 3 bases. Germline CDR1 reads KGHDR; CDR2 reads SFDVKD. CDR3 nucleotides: TGTGCCACCAGTGAGAACCCATGGACTAGAAGAACAGATACGCAGTATTTT. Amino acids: CATSENPWTRRTDTQYF.